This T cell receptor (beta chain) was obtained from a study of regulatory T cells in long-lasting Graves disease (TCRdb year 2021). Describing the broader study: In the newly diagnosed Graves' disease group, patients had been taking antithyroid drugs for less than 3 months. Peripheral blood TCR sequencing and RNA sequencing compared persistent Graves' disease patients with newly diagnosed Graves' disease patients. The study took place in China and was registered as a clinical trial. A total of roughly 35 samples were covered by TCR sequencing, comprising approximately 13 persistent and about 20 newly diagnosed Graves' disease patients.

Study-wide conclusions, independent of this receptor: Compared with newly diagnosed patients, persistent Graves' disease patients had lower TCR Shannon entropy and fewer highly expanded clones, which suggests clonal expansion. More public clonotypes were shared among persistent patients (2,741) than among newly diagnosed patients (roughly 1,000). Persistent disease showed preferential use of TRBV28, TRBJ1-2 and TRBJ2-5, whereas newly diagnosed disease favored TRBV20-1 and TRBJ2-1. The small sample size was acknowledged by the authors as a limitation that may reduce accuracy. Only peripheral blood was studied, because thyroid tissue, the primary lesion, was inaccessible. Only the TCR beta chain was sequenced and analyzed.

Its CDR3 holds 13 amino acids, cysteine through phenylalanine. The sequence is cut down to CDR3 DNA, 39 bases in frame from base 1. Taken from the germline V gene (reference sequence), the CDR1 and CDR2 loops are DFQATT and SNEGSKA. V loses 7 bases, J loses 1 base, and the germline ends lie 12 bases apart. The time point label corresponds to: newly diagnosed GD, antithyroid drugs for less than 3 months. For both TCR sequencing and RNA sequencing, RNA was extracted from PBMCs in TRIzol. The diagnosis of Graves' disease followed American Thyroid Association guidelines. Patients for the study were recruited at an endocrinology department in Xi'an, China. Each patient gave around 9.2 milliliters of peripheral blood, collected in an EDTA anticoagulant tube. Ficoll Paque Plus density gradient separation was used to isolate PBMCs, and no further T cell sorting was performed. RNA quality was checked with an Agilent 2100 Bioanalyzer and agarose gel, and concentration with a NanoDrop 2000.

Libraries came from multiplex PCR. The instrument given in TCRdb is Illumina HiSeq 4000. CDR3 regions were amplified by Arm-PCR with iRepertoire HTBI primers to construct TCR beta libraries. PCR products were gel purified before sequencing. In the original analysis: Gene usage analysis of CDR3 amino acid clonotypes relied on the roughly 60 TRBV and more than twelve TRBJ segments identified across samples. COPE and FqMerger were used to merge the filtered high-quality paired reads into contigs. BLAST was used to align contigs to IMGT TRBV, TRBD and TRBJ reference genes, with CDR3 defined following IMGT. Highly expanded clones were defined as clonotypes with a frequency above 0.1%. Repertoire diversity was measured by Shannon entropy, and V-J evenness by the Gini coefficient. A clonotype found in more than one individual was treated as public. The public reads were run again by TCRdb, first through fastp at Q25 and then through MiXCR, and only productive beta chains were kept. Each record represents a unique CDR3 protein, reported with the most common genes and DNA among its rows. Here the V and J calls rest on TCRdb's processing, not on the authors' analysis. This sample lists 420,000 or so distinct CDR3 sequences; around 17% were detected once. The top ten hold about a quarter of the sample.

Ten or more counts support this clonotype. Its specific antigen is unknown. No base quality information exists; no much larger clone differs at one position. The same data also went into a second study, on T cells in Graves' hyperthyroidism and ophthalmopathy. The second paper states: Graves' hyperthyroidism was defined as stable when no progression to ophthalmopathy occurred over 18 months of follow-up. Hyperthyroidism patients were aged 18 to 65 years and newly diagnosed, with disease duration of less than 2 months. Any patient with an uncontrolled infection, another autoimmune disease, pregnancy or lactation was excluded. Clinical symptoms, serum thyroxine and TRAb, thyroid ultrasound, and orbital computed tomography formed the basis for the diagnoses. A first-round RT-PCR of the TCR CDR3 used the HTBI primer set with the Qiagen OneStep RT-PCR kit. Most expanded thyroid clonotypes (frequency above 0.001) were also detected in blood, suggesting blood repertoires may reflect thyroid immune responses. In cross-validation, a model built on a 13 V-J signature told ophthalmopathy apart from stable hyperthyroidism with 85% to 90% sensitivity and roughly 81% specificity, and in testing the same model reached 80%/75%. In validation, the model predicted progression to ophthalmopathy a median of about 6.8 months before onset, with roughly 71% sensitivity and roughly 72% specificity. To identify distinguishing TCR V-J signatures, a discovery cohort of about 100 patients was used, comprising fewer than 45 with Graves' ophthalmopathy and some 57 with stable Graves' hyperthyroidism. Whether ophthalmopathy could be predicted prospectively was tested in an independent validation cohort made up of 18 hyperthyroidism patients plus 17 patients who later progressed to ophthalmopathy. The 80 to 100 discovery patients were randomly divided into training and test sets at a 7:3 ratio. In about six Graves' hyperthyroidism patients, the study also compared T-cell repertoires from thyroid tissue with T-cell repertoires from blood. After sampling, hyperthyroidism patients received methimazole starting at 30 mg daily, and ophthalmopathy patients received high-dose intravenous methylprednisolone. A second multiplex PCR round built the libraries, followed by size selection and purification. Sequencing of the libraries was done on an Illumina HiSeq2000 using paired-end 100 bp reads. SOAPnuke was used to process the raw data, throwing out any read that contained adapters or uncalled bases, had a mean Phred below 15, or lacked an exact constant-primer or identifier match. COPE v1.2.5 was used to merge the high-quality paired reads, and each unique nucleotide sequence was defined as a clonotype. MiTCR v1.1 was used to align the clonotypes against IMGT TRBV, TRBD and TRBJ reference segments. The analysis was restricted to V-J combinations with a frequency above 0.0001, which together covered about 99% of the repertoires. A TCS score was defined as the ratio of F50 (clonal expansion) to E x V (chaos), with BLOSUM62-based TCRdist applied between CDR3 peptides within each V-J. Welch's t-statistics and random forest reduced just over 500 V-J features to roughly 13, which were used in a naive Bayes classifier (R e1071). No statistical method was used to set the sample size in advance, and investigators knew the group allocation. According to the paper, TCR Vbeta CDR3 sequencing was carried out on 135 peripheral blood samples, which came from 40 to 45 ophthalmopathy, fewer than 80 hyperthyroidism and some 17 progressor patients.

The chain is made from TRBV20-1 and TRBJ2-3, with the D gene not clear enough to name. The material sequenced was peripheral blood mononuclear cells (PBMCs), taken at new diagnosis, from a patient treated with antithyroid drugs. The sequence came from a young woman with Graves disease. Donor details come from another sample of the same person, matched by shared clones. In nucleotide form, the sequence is TGCAGTGAGTCCCCACGGGGCACAGATACGCAGTATTTT. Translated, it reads CSESPRGTDTQYF.